A selection of T cell receptor beta chains follows, all from one sample in a study of cytomegalovirus exposure and HLA in healthy donors. Libraries were prepared by immunoSEQ multiplex PCR; TCRdb keeps only in-frame clonotypes and omits some of them. The sample lists over 150,000 clones, roughly two thirds occurring once. The source material was PBMCs. The receptors here all came from a young woman in good health and CMV-seronegative. Both conserved end residues are part of each CDR3. The D gene is left open where the match is weak. Size is stated for part of the rows, as once, few or many counts, or as a class when the clone is expanded.

J gene	D gene	V gene	clone size	CDR3 protein	CDR3 DNA
TRBJ2-7	-	TRBV7-9	-	CASSRGSSWAYEQYF	TGTGCCAGCAGCCGGGGGTCCTCCTGGGCCTACGAGCAGTACTTC
TRBJ2-3	TRBD2	TRBV28	-	CASSPGGLAGSTDTQYF	TGTGCCAGCAGTCCCGGGGGACTAGCGGGGAGCACAGATACGCAGTATTTT
TRBJ2-1	-	TRBV7-9	-	CASSFRGAENYNEQFF	TGTGCCAGCAGCTTCCGTGGAGCGGAAAACTACAATGAGCAGTTCTTC
TRBJ1-1	-	TRBV19	-	CASGRGGETEAFF	TGTGCCAGTGGACGGGGAGGGGAAACTGAAGCTTTCTTT
TRBJ2-1	TRBD2	TRBV7-3	-	CASRVTSGSSNEQFF	TGTGCCAGCAGGGTGACTAGCGGGAGTAGTAATGAGCAGTTCTTC
TRBJ2-1	TRBD2	TRBV29-1	few	CSVGRASGSPHEQFF	TGCAGCGTTGGGAGAGCTAGCGGGAGTCCACATGAGCAGTTCTTC
TRBJ2-7	TRBD2	TRBV5-1	few	CASSLKAGAGQYF	TGCGCCAGCAGCTTGAAGGCGGGAGCAGGGCAGTACTTC
TRBJ2-7	TRBD1	TRBV4-3	-	CASSQEITGGAKQYF	TGCGCCAGCAGCCAAGAGATTACAGGGGGCGCGAAGCAGTACTTC
TRBJ1-2	TRBD1	TRBV7-2	few	CASRRQGANYGYTF	TGTGCCAGCAGACGACAGGGGGCGAACTATGGCTACACCTTC
TRBJ1-2	TRBD1	TRBV5-1	few	CASSSGTGSSLNYGYTF	TGCGCCAGCAGTTCTGGGACAGGGTCATCGTTGAACTATGGCTACACCTTC
TRBJ1-2	-	TRBV9	once	CASSAEGQFYGYTF	TGTGCCAGCAGCGCAGAAGGACAGTTCTATGGCTACACCTTC
TRBJ1-6	-	TRBV7-6	-	CASSPTREPLHF	TGTGCCAGCAGCCCGACCCGGGAACCCCTCCACTTT
TRBJ1-1	-	TRBV9	-	CASSRTMNTEAFF	TGTGCCAGCAGCCGAACAATGAACACTGAAGCTTTCTTT
TRBJ2-7	TRBD1	TRBV27	-	CASSLDRADYEQYF	TGTGCCAGCAGTCTAGACAGGGCGGATTACGAGCAGTACTTC
TRBJ1-1	-	TRBV7-9	-	CASSPPPDTEAFF	TGTGCCAGCAGCCCCCCCCCGGACACTGAAGCTTTCTTT
TRBJ2-1	TRBD2	TRBV28	-	CASSPTLAGTRNEQFF	TGTGCCAGCAGTCCAACACTAGCGGGGACCCGCAATGAGCAGTTCTTC
TRBJ2-1	TRBD2	TRBV7-2	-	CASSLVFVVAGYNEQFF	TGTGCCAGCAGCTTAGTGTTTGTAGTAGCGGGATACAATGAGCAGTTCTTC
TRBJ2-3	-	TRBV28	-	CASRSSSDTQYF	TGTGCCAGCAGGAGCTCTTCCGATACGCAGTATTTT
TRBJ1-5	TRBD1	TRBV28	-	CASSPPTGGYQPQHF	TGTGCCAGCAGTCCCCCAACAGGGGGCTATCAGCCCCAGCATTTT
TRBJ2-1	-	TRBV4-2	few	CASSADNEQFF	TGTGCCAGCAGCGCAGACAATGAGCAGTTCTTC
TRBJ2-7	-	TRBV5-1	-	CASSFSGGGALEQYF	TGCGCCAGCAGCTTTTCCGGAGGGGGGGCTCTCGAGCAGTACTTC
TRBJ1-5	-	TRBV19	-	CASSSEYGRGLAYNQPQHF	TGTGCCAGTAGTTCGGAGTACGGCAGGGGTCTGGCTTACAATCAGCCCCAGCATTTT
TRBJ1-2	-	TRBV19	-	CASSIGRGSYGYTF	TGTGCCAGTAGTATAGGCAGGGGAAGCTATGGCTACACCTTC
TRBJ2-7	-	TRBV11-2	-	CASSLVDGGEQYF	TGTGCCAGCAGCTTAGTCGATGGCGGTGAGCAGTACTTC
TRBJ1-1	-	TRBV7-9	-	CASSFDLGGNTEAFF	TGTGCCAGCAGCTTCGACCTCGGGGGGAACACTGAAGCTTTCTTT
TRBJ2-3	TRBD1	TRBV4-1	-	CASSQDGGQSTDTQYF	TGCGCCAGCAGCCAAGATGGGGGACAGAGCACAGATACGCAGTATTTT
TRBJ2-7	TRBD1	TRBV5-8	-	CASRRQGAHEQYF	TGTGCCAGCAGGAGACAGGGGGCCCACGAGCAGTACTTC
TRBJ2-6	TRBD1	TRBV5-1	-	CASSVGGVGANVLTF	TGCGCCAGCAGCGTAGGGGGCGTTGGGGCCAACGTCCTGACTTTC
TRBJ1-1	-	TRBV5-1	-	CASSPHRENTEAFF	TGCGCCAGCAGCCCCCACCGGGAGAACACTGAAGCTTTCTTT
TRBJ2-1	-	TRBV7-9	-	CASSRPIYRDEQFF	TGTGCCAGCAGCCGCCCTATATACAGGGATGAGCAGTTCTTC
TRBJ2-7	-	TRBV7-9	-	CASSLGGGGSAEQYF	TGTGCCAGCAGCTTAGGTGGAGGGGGCTCGGCCGAGCAGTACTTC
TRBJ2-1	-	TRBV7-9	-	CASSFGTRDYNEQFF	TGTGCCAGCAGCTTCGGTACTAGAGACTACAATGAGCAGTTCTTC
TRBJ1-6	-	TRBV9	-	CASSLRSSYNSPLHF	TGTGCCAGCAGTTTAAGGAGCTCCTATAATTCACCCCTCCACTTT
TRBJ2-1	TRBD2	TRBV25-1	few	CASSTLLAEQFF	TGTGCCAGCAGTACGTTACTAGCGGAGCAGTTCTTC
TRBJ2-5	TRBD1	TRBV7-2	-	CASSRGAGTGVKTQYF	TGTGCCAGCAGCCGGGGCGCCGGGACAGGGGTGAAGACCCAGTACTTC
TRBJ2-3	TRBD2	TRBV27	few	CASSHGLAGVTDTQYF	TGTGCCAGCAGTCATGGACTAGCGGGAGTTACAGATACGCAGTATTTT
TRBJ2-2	TRBD2	TRBV28	once	CATKRTSGRTGELFF	TGTGCCACCAAAAGGACTAGCGGGAGAACCGGGGAGCTGTTTTTT
TRBJ1-5	-	TRBV28	-	CASSFVGGAGNQPQHF	TGTGCCAGCAGTTTCGTTGGAGGGGCCGGCAATCAGCCCCAGCATTTT
TRBJ1-5	-	TRBV7-9	few	CSSSPRRGQPQHF	TGTTCCAGCAGCCCGAGACGGGGACAGCCCCAGCATTTT
TRBJ2-3	-	TRBV7-2	once	CASSLALATDTQYF	TGTGCCAGCAGCTTAGCCCTGGCCACAGATACGCAGTATTTT
TRBJ2-1	-	TRBV10-2	-	CASSEAITRSEQFF	TGCGCCAGCAGTGAGGCAATAACGCGGTCTGAGCAGTTCTTC
TRBJ1-3	-	TRBV5-1	-	CASSLQGRSGNTIYF	TGCGCCAGCAGCCTTCAGGGTCGCTCTGGAAACACCATATATTTT
TRBJ1-1	-	TRBV7-6	once	CASSLSGNTEAFF	TGTGCCAGCAGCCTCTCAGGGAACACTGAAGCTTTCTTT
TRBJ1-2	TRBD1	TRBV30	-	CAWRGTANYGYTF	TGTGCCTGGAGGGGGACAGCTAACTATGGCTACACCTTC
TRBJ1-5	TRBD1	TRBV7-2	-	CASSPSSGTAQPQHF	TGTGCCAGCAGCCCTAGCTCCGGGACAGCTCAGCCCCAGCATTTT
TRBJ2-5	TRBD1	TRBV5-6	-	CASTQGVETQYF	TGTGCCAGCACCCAGGGGGTAGAGACCCAGTACTTC
TRBJ2-5	TRBD2	TRBV7-9	-	CASSSPGTSGLKTQYF	TGTGCCAGCAGCTCCCCCGGGACTAGCGGGCTGAAGACCCAGTACTTC
TRBJ2-3	TRBD2	TRBV9	-	CASSGGGHTDTQYF	TGTGCCAGCAGCGGGGGGGGTCACACAGATACGCAGTATTTT
TRBJ2-2	-	TRBV29-1	-	CSVATGHGELFF	TGCAGCGTAGCTACAGGGCACGGGGAGCTGTTTTTT
TRBJ2-7	TRBD2	TRBV6-6	-	CASARGGADDEQYF	TGTGCCAGCGCGCGGGGGGGAGCGGATGACGAGCAGTACTTC
TRBJ2-2	-	TRBV4-1	-	CASSSYPGLNTGELFF	TGCGCCAGCAGCTCCTATCCGGGACTTAACACCGGGGAGCTGTTTTTT
TRBJ2-3	TRBD1	TRBV5-1	-	CASSSQGVNTDTQYF	TGCGCCAGCAGCTCACAGGGGGTTAACACAGATACGCAGTATTTT
TRBJ1-2	TRBD1	TRBV15	-	CATSSNPTGGYGYTF	TGTGCCACCAGCAGTAACCCGACAGGGGGTTATGGCTACACCTTC